This TCR beta chain was documented in a study of Ad26.COV2.S vaccination and SARS-CoV-2 variants (dated by TCRdb to the early 2020s). Looking at the study overall: Sequencing of the TCRbeta repertoire served to evaluate the specificity and breadth of SARS-CoV-2-reactive T cell receptors following Ad26.COV2.S vaccination. The TCR-sequenced set comprised approximately 30 samples: some 20 Ad26.COV2.S vaccine recipients, 5 placebo recipients and 8 SARS-CoV-2 convalescent individuals. On the study overall, not on this receptor specifically: According to the authors, total T cell responses may have been underestimated by the TCR breadth and depth analyses. Compared with placebo recipients, Ad26.COV2.S recipients showed higher spike-specific TCR breadth (P = 0.0014). After vaccination, spike-specific CD8+ and CD4+ T cell responses were reported to show substantial breadth. Vaccine and placebo recipients had similar non-spike TCR breadth, a finding consistent with the vaccine containing only spike.

With regard to this clone: The antigen it recognizes is unknown. No much larger clonotype is one base removed from it; base qualities were not supplied.

The immunoSEQ Assay was used to sequence TCRbeta CDR3 regions. After extraction, genomic DNA underwent amplification by bias-controlled multiplex PCR, followed by high-throughput sequencing. The study's own analysis went as follows. To quantify the absolute abundance of each unique TCRbeta CDR3 region, sequences were collapsed and filtered. T cell fraction was estimated by normalization of TCRbeta template counts to usable DNA, with usable DNA being measured through amplification of reference genes present in all nucleated cells. Repertoire TCRs were annotated as SARS-CoV-2-specific when V gene, CDR3 amino acid sequence and J gene were exactly matched to a known reactive TCR set. The reference SARS-CoV-2 TCR set was derived from MIRA and filtered for enrichment in COVID-19-positive ImmuneCODE repertoires, a step that removed public or cross-reactive TCRs. Using the MIRA antigens, annotated TCRs were further analysed by specific ORF or by position within an ORF. Breadth was defined as the number of annotated unique rearrangements divided by the total number of unique productive rearrangements, and depth was defined as the summed frequency of the annotated unique rearrangements. TCR breadth was compared between groups using two-sided Wilcoxon rank-sum tests. As stored in TCRdb, this immuneACCESS dataset retains in-frame rearrangements with V and J assigned. A fraction of the clones does not appear; measured against another copy, unresolved V genes explain less than half of the discrepancy, and the remainder lacks a known reason. Clone size and the V and J calls come from that table; the DNA yielded D and trimming. In all, the sample holds about 180,000 clones, and around 85% of those were seen once. The top ten hold 5.9% of the sample.

The time point tag for this specimen amounts to: individuals recovered from natural SARS-CoV-2 infection. This TCR derives from a human donor who had recovered from COVID-19. The material was peripheral blood, obtained after recovery from COVID-19.

The CDR3 protein: CASGRGQIEYQPQHF. The sequenced DNA: TGCGCCAGCGGGAGGGGACAGATAGAGTATCAGCCCCAGCATTTT. The rearranged chain carries TRBV10-1 and TRBJ1-5, with 7 middle bases fitting TRBD1. Reading the germline V gene (reference sequence) gives CDR1 WNHNN and CDR2 SYGVQD. V is trimmed back by 8 bases and J by 5 bases, and the junction contains 12 bases that no gene match accounts for. The CDR3 spans 15 residues, from the cysteine through the phenylalanine. The CDR3 DNA has 45 bases and is translated from base 1.